This T cell receptor beta chain was sequenced in a study of blood T cells in healthy people across ages. General study findings and limits: Per million T cells, TCR beta diversity dropped roughly linearly as age increased.

Peripheral blood samples of 9 to 10 milliliters were drawn from each donor. Deletions cut 6 bases from V and 0 bases from J, with 11 bases between. This CDR3 has 14 residues. Per the germline V gene, CDR1 is SQVTM and CDR2 is ANQGSEA. Together with a sample-barcoded 5' primer, a J-beta primer mix was included in a second PCR lasting about 7 to 12 cycles. One entry per CDR3 protein results from TCRdb running MiXCR on the 5' RACE reads. The repertoire holds over 950,000 distinct CDR3 sequences, roughly 51% seen once, with 20% to 25% in the top ten. A word on this clonotype: Antigen unknown.

Sequenced material: blood. The chain couples TRBV29-1 to TRBJ1-4; D might be TRBD1 (6 bases). This receptor was identified in an older woman in good health. The DNA of the CDR3 is TGCAGCGTCAGAGGGGGGGCAACTAATGAAAAACTGTTTTTT. It codes for CSVRGGATNEKLFF.